This note documents a single T cell receptor (beta chain) sequence. Its antigen is still unknown. The data belong to a study of T cell responses to AZD1222 COVID-19 vaccine. Background on the study: The analysis combined second doses at about 4 or about 12 weeks. Study-level results: Spike as a whole was targeted by vaccine-associated CD4 TCRs, dominant at 160-218 and 743-854. Repertoires were obtained only post-peak T cell response.

This table comes from immunoSEQ multiplex PCR, and its TCRdb copy is limited to in-frame clones, with some not included. In the table there are 65,000 to 70,000 clones, 65% to 80% of which are singletons. CDR3 length: 14 residues. Trimming stripped 2 bases from V and 3 bases from J, with 8 bases between. CDR1 and CDR2 from the germline V gene are MGHRA and YSYEKL. The TCR comes from an adult in good health. The input for sequencing was peripheral blood, taken on day 0 of AZD1222 vaccination. The chain couples TRBV4-1 to TRBJ1-5; tentatively, D is TRBD1 (5 bases). Here the CDR3 reads CASSQQGDNQPQHF. The CDR3 coding sequence is TGCGCCAGCAGCCAACAGGGAGACAATCAGCCCCAGCATTTT.